Given below is one T cell receptor (beta chain) in context. This sample was taken from a study of blood T cell repertoires in COVID-19. Study overall: COVID-19 samples collected from the United States, Italy and Spain covered acute and convalescent phases.

How the authors handled the data: Amplifying reference gene primers gave estimates of nucleated cell counts. TCRdb keeps only in-frame clones here, not all; method: immunoSEQ multiplex PCR. V and J calls and clone size follow that table, whereas D and trimming were derived from the DNA. The sample holds over 200,000 clones, over 75% seen once. The TCR originated in a human donor in a cohort sampled during active COVID-19. The sample was peripheral blood.

CDR3 in DNA: TGTGCCAGCAGCTCCACAGGGGGCGGTGGGGCCAACGTCCTGACTTTC. Translating it yields CASSSTGGGGANVLTF. The chain employs TRBV7-9 and TRBJ2-6; 9 bases line up with TRBD1. With V trimmed by 4 bases and J by 3 bases, 4 bases remained unmatched. This CDR3 is 16 amino acids long. CDR1 SEHNR and CDR2 FQNEAQ come from the germline V gene (reference sequence).